A single sample gave rise to the 9 T cell receptor beta chains below, sequenced in a study of CD4 T cells in relation to SARS-CoV-2 and coronaviruses. Unexposed donor CD4+ T cells date from 2011-2018, before the COVID-19 pandemic. After more than eight days of culture, CD4+ T cells were isolated. Method: immunoSEQ multiplex PCR; TCRdb's copy keeps in-frame clones and lacks some. Altogether about 16,000 clones are present, 70% to 80% being singletons, with the ten largest covering 15% to 18%. These receptors are not linked to any known antigen. The sample was CD4+ T cells from PBMCs, cultured in vitro. These receptors were taken from a human donor in good health.

Only one count was recorded for this clone. The chain carries TRBV28 and TRBJ2-5; D not certain. Germline lookup yields CDR1 MDHEN and CDR2 SYDVKM. The CDR3 runs 10 residues. V was cut by 4 bases and J by 5 bases, with 2 bases left in between. CDR3 sequence: CASSSETQYF. The DNA of the CDR3 is TGTGCCAGCAGTTCGGAGACCCAGTACTTC.

With regard to this clone: At one end the junction does not follow the germline gene, possibly because of a read error. This chain joins TRBV6-1 and TRBJ2-1, with 11 bases matching TRBD2. The CDR3 is 14 amino acids. Per the germline V gene, CDR1 is MNHNS and CDR2 is SASEGT. The CDR3 region has the DNA TGTGCCAGCAGTGACCCCATAGCGGGAGGGCCTGTTCTCTTC. Translation gives CASSDPIAGGPVLF.

The chain joins TRBV6-1 to TRBJ2-7, with D unresolved. Between the trimmed V and J ends, which lost 1 base and 2 bases, there was a span of 12 bases. The CDR3 extends over 15 amino acids. The germline V gene encodes CDR1 MNHNS and CDR2 SASEGT. The CDR3 sequence: CASSEGSATTYEQYF. Here the CDR3 DNA reads TGTGCCAGCAGTGAAGGGTCAGCCACTACCTACGAGCAGTACTTC.

This rearrangement joins TRBV18 to TRBJ2-3; D call uncertain. This CDR3 is built from 14 residues. Germline V gives CDR1 KGHSH, CDR2 LQKENI. V lost 3 bases, J lost 4 bases, and 11 bases lay in between. The CDR3 loop reads CASSPPTAPDTQYF. CDR3 nucleotide sequence: TGTGCCAGCTCACCCCCCACCGCCCCAGATACGCAGTATTTT.

The rearrangement links TRBV12-3 or TRBV12-4 to TRBJ2-5; D ambiguous. Trimming stripped 2 bases from V and 2 bases from J, with 6 bases between. This CDR3 region has 13 residues. CDR3 nucleotide sequence: TGTGCCAGCAGTTTACGGCAGCAAGAGACCCAGTACTTC. Its translation: CASSLRQQETQYF.

The chain uses TRBV30 and TRBJ1-1; D is unresolved. The V gene lost 4 bases and the J gene lost 1 base, with 7 bases spanning the gap. This CDR3 has 12 amino acids. Germline lookup yields CDR1 GTSNPN and CDR2 SVGIG (reference sequence). CDR3 region: CAWKTENTEAFF. In nucleotides, the CDR3 is TGTGCCTGGAAGACGGAGAACACTGAAGCTTTCTTT.

V gene TRBV13 combines with J gene TRBJ1-3, with TRBD1 as a possible D gene (5 bases). CDR1 PRHDT and CDR2 FYEKMQ come from the germline V gene (reference sequence). Trimming removed 5 bases at V and 0 bases at J, with 11 bases between. The length of the CDR3 is 15 residues. CDR3 protein: CASSVDSSSGNTIYF. The CDR3 region has the DNA TGTGCCAGCAGCGTAGACAGTAGCTCTGGAAACACCATATATTTT.

This chain uses TRBV19 with TRBJ1-2; D not resolved. Germline CDR1 reads LNHDA; CDR2 reads SQIVND (reference sequence). Trimming took 2 bases from V and 6 from J, leaving 19 bases between them. The CDR3 has 16 residues. The CDR3 protein is CASSIIYWGAEDGYTF. In nucleotides, the CDR3 is TGTGCCAGTAGTATAATTTACTGGGGTGCCGAGGATGGCTACACCTTC.

This chain uses TRBV28 with TRBJ2-6; TRBD1 matches at 12 bases. The junction had 5 bases not matched to a gene; V was cut back by 1 base and J by 1 base. The CDR3 has 19 residues. Germline V CDR1 and CDR2: MDHEN, SYDVKM. CDR3 sequence reads: CASSLSWDRGQSGANVLTF. The CDR3 coding sequence is TGTGCCAGCAGTTTATCGTGGGACAGGGGGCAGTCTGGGGCCAACGTCCTGACTTTC.